The T cell receptor (beta chain) described here comes from a study of cytomegalovirus exposure and HLA in healthy donors. 13 Jbeta primers and 60 Vbeta primers were used for the PCR. Original handling: Later analysis identified some 80 million unique TCR beta chains, roughly 11 million shared. TCRdb keeps only in-frame clones here, not all; method: immunoSEQ multiplex PCR. V and J calls and clone size are given by that table; D and trimming were obtained from the DNA. Here the sample spans approximately 130,000 clones, about 76% being singletons. Germline CDR1 and CDR2: KGHSH and LQKENI. This CDR3 has 15 residues. The V gene lost 3 bases and the J gene lost 6 bases, with 16 bases spanning the gap.

Sequenced input: PBMCs. This sequence was found in a woman aged 40-49 years in good health and CMV-seronegative. V usage is TRBV18 and J usage is TRBJ2-3; D call uncertain. This chain's CDR3 is CASSPQPQNGDTQYF. As DNA, the CDR3 is TGTGCCAGCTCACCTCAACCGCAAAACGGGGATACGCAGTATTTT.